The 32 T cell receptor beta chains reported below all come from one sample, sequenced in a study of blood T cell repertoires in COVID-19. Sequenced by immunoSEQ multiplex PCR; TCRdb stores in-frame clones only, minus some. The repertoire has about 300,000 clones, 84% of them found once; the top ten carry over 1.1%. The material sequenced was peripheral blood. These receptors originate from a human donor with COVID-19, enrolled during active disease. The donor label of this sample is uncertain.

In its sample, this clone was seen a few times. This chain connects TRBV6-5 to TRBJ1-2; D may be TRBD1 (5 bases). CDR1 and CDR2 from the germline V gene are MNHEY and SVGAGI. CDR3 length equals 14 residues. Between the trimmed V and J ends, which lost 6 bases and 2 bases, there was a span of 13 bases. The CDR3 region is CASRREQGNYGYTF. For the CDR3, the DNA is TGTGCCAGCAGGAGAGAGCAGGGAAACTATGGCTACACCTTC.

The chain links TRBV7-3 to TRBJ2-7; the match to TRBD2 covers 7 bases. V shed 3 bases, J shed 2 bases, and the junction held 4 bases outside the gene matches. Germline V CDR1 and CDR2: SGHTA, FQGTGA. The CDR3 spans 14 residues. The CDR3 spells CASSFGAGAYEQYF. Written as DNA, the CDR3 is TGTGCCAGCAGCTTTGGTGCGGGGGCCTACGAGCAGTACTTC.

This chain links TRBV28 with TRBJ2-3; tentatively, D is TRBD1 (7 bases). This CDR3 contains 16 residues. Germline CDR1 MDHEN, CDR2 SYDVKM. V was clipped by 7 bases and J by 5 bases, with 22 bases between them. CDR3 residues: CASNSRQGGVLDTQYF. The DNA for the CDR3 is TGTGCCAGCAACTCGAGACAGGGAGGTGTGTTAGATACGCAGTATTTT.

The chain employs TRBV6-1 and TRBJ1-2; a possible D gene is TRBD1 (5 bases). V was pared by 3 bases and J by 3 bases, with 11 bases between. The CDR3 sequence is 14 residues long. Germline V gene data show CDR1 as MNHNS and CDR2 as SASEGT. The CDR3 DNA sequence: TGTGCCAGCAGTGATGGGGCGCCGGACTATGGCTACACCTTC. Protein sequence: CASSDGAPDYGYTF.

This chain links TRBV9 with TRBJ2-1, with 10 bases identical to TRBD2. The length of the CDR3 is 21 residues. With V trimmed by 4 bases and J by 0 bases, 19 bases remained unmatched. Germline CDR1 is SGDLS and CDR2 is YYNGEE. Here the CDR3 reads CASSPTPRTSGGLSSYNEQFF. The CDR3 region has the DNA TGTGCCAGCAGCCCCACACCAAGGACTAGCGGAGGACTAAGCTCCTACAATGAGCAGTTCTTC.

V is TRBV7-2 and J is TRBJ1-1, with 7 bases identical to TRBD1. The CDR3 totals 14 residues. The germline gives CDR1 SGHTA, CDR2 FQGNSA. V shed 5 bases and J 3 bases; nucleotides not matched to a gene: 6. The CDR3 DNA follows: TGTGCCAGCAGCGCCGACAGGGTTGACACTGAAGCTTTCTTT. Its protein is CASSADRVDTEAFF.

This clone was found once. J is TRBJ1-2 and V is TRBV27; tentative D call: TRBD1 (5 bases). The CDR3 covers 14 residues. Germline V gene data show CDR1 as MNHEY and CDR2 as SMNVEV (reference sequence). V gave up 8 bases and J gave up 2 bases, with 15 bases separating them. The chain's CDR3 is CASSPAGPNYGYTF. As DNA, the CDR3 is TGTGCCAGCTCGCCTGCGGGACCGAACTATGGCTACACCTTC.

This rearrangement joins TRBV19 to TRBJ2-7, with 8 bases identical to TRBD2. The CDR3 is 14 residues long. The junction had 7 bases not matched to a gene; V was cut back by 6 bases and J by 3 bases. From germline, CDR1 is LNHDA and CDR2 SQIVND (reference sequence). Written as DNA, the CDR3 is TGTGCCAGTAGCCGGGAGGGCTTTTACTACGAGCAGTACTTC. Translating gives CASSREGFYYEQYF.

J is TRBJ1-4 and V is TRBV5-5; D possibly corresponds to TRBD1 (5 bases). V was clipped by 0 bases and J by 8 bases, with 14 bases between them. There are 15 residues in the CDR3. Germline CDR1 and CDR2: SGHKS and YYEKEE (reference sequence). The CDR3 DNA follows: TGTGCCAGCAGCTTGGCCCCAGGGTCGAACGAAAAACTGTTTTTT. Amino acid sequence: CASSLAPGSNEKLFF.

In this sample, this clone turned up once. This sequence joins TRBV11-3 and TRBJ2-2; TRBD1 is a possible D gene (6 bases). Germline loops: CDR1 SGHNT, CDR2 YENEEA. The CDR3 has 15 residues. V was shortened by 5 bases and J by 4 bases, with 14 bases between the two germline ends. CDR3 residues: CASSQGTARTGELFF. The CDR3 nucleotides are TGTGCCAGCAGCCAGGGGACGGCGCGCACCGGGGAGCTGTTTTTT.

The chain couples TRBV27 to TRBJ1-1; possibly TRBD1 for D (5 bases). Germline V lookup: CDR1 MNHEY, CDR2 SMNVEV (reference sequence). The CDR3 has 14 residues. Trimming removed 6 bases at V and 3 bases at J, with 14 bases between. CDR3 coding DNA: TGTGCCAGCAGCCCCGGAGGGACCTACACTGAAGCTTTCTTT. It encodes CASSPGGTYTEAFF.

This chain joins TRBV19 and TRBJ2-1, with TRBD2 matching 13 bases. J lost 3 bases, V lost 5 bases, and 4 bases had no gene match. Germline V gives CDR1 LNHDA, CDR2 SQIVND (reference sequence). The CDR3 is 16 residues long. The CDR3, as DNA: TGTGCCAGTAGTGCCAGACTAGCGGGGGGCTACAATGAGCAGTTCTTC. Translation gives CASSARLAGGYNEQFF.

CDR3: CASSFGGRESDTQYF. The CDR3 coding sequence is TGTGCCAGCAGCTTCGGCGGGAGAGAGTCAGATACGCAGTATTTT. The chain recombines TRBV11-2 with TRBJ2-3; 7 bases agree with TRBD2. Germline CDR1 and CDR2: SGHAT and FQNNGV. The junction had 7 bases not matched to a gene; V was cut back by 3 bases and J by 4 bases. The CDR3 is made up of 15 amino acids. The full variable domain, rest sourced from reference TRBV11-2 and TRBJ2-3, is EAGVAQSPRYKIIEKRQSVAFWCNPISGHATLYWYQQILGQGPKLLIQFQNNGVVDDSQLPKDRFSAERLKGVDSTLKIQPAKLEDSAVYLCASSFGGRESDTQYFGPGTRLTVL.

The CDR3 reads CASSPVPGVNEQFF. CDR3 coding DNA: TGTGCCAGCAGCCCGGTCCCCGGGGTCAATGAGCAGTTCTTC. The rearrangement links TRBV7-3 to TRBJ2-1, with D possibly being TRBD2 (5 bases). V was trimmed by 5 bases and J by 6 bases, leaving 14 bases between them. This CDR3 has 14 residues. The V gene's germline CDR1 is SGHTA and CDR2 FQGTGA. The full variable domain, its missing parts supplied by reference TRBV7-3 and TRBJ2-1, is GAGVSQTPSNKVTEKGKYVELRCDPISGHTALYWYRQSLGQGPEFLIYFQGTGAADDSGLPNDRFFAVRPEGSVSTLKIQRTERGDSAVYLCASSPVPGVNEQFFGPGTRLTVL.

The V gene is TRBV9, the J gene TRBJ2-1; 14 positions agree with TRBD2. The CDR3 extends over 17 amino acids. V shed 4 bases, J shed 7 bases, and the junction held 10 bases outside the gene matches. Germline values: CDR1 SGDLS, CDR2 YYNGEE. CDR3 coding DNA: TGTGCCAGCAGCCTCGGACTAGCGGGAGGTATGGGGAATGAGCAGTTCTTC. Translating gives CASSLGLAGGMGNEQFF.

The rearrangement uses TRBV7-2 and TRBJ1-1; D unresolved. The V end was cut by 3 bases, the J end by 4 bases, with 12 bases between. The CDR3 is 14 residues long. Germline assignment: CDR1 SGHTA and CDR2 FQGNSA. CDR3 protein: CASSFGGGPTEAFF. The CDR3 region has the DNA TGTGCCAGCAGCTTCGGCGGAGGGCCCACTGAAGCTTTCTTT.

At least ten counts were recorded for this clone. V and J are TRBV11-3 and TRBJ2-5, with 8 bases matching TRBD2. The CDR3 consists of 12 residues. Germline CDR1 and CDR2: SGHNT and YENEEA. V was clipped by 8 bases and J by 4 bases; unmatched bases: 3. CDR3 DNA: TGTGCCAGCGCCCGGGGGGGAGAGACCCAGTACTTC. Protein product: CASARGGETQYF.

V is TRBV2 and J is TRBJ1-1, with 9 positions matching TRBD1. The junction had 11 bases not matched to a gene; V was cut back by 7 bases and J by 5 bases. In germline, CDR1 is SNHLY, CDR2 FYNNEI. This CDR3 contains 15 residues. CDR3 amino acids: CASNLEQGARTEAFF. As DNA, the CDR3 is TGTGCCAGCAATCTAGAACAGGGGGCGAGAACTGAAGCTTTCTTT.

The chain couples TRBV28 to TRBJ1-6, with D tentatively TRBD1 (6 bases). Looked up from germline, CDR1 is MDHEN and CDR2 is SYDVKM. The CDR3 sequence is 18 residues long. V gave up 3 bases and J gave up 0 bases, with 15 bases separating them. The CDR3 sequence: CASSLGRGPSSYNSPLHF. CDR3 DNA sequence: TGTGCCAGCAGTTTGGGGCGGGGGCCGAGCTCCTATAATTCACCCCTCCACTTT.

The chain couples TRBV3-1 (or the pseudogene TRBV3-2) to TRBJ1-1; D perhaps matches TRBD1 (5 bases). Per germline, CDR1 LGHDT and CDR2 YNNKEL (reference sequence). Between the trimmed V and J ends, which lost 1 base and 11 bases, there was a span of 14 bases. The CDR3 is 13 residues long. CDR3: CASSQGHSRGAFF. Written as DNA, the CDR3 is TGTGCCAGCAGCCAAGGACACTCCCGGGGGGCTTTCTTT.

V usage is TRBV18 and J usage is TRBJ2-3, with D possibly matching TRBD2 (6 bases). Trimming pared 1 base from V and 0 bases from J, leaving 11 bases between. In germline, CDR1 is KGHSH, CDR2 LQKENI. This CDR3 contains 16 residues. CDR3 sequence reads: CASSPQRGASTDTQYF. CDR3 coding DNA: TGTGCCAGCTCACCACAACGCGGGGCTAGCACAGATACGCAGTATTTT.

The rearrangement joins TRBV3-1 (or the pseudogene TRBV3-2) to TRBJ2-1; the match to TRBD2 covers 9 bases. CDR3 length: 19 residues. Germline CDR1 reads LGHDT; CDR2 reads YNNKEL (reference sequence). J gave up 0 bases and V 2 bases, and 11 bases lay outside the gene matches. CDR3 bases: TGTGCCAGCAGCCAACCGGGACTAGCTCGGGGCCGCTCCTACAATGAGCAGTTCTTC. Amino acids: CASSQPGLARGRSYNEQFF.

The rearrangement joins TRBV2 to TRBJ2-3; the D gene is possibly TRBD2 (7 bases). Germline V gives CDR1 SNHLY, CDR2 FYNNEI. The CDR3 spans 14 residues. The ends were cut back, 3 bases at V and 3 bases at J, with 10 bases in the middle. CDR3 in DNA: TGTGCCAGCAGTGAGGGGAGGGGGACAGATACGCAGTATTTT. This sequence encodes CASSEGRGTDTQYF.

The gene calls are TRBV10-3 and TRBJ2-1; 7 bases align to TRBD2. CDR1 is ENHRY, CDR2 SYGVKD, per germline. The CDR3 consists of 16 residues. V lost 6 bases to trimming and J lost 0 bases; unmatched junction nucleotides: 8. The CDR3 nucleotides read TGTGCCATCAGCATCACTAGCGCAAGCTCCTACAATGAGCAGTTCTTC. Protein sequence: CAISITSASSYNEQFF.

There are a few counts of this clone. The V gene is TRBV29-1, the J gene TRBJ1-1, with D unresolved. Germline CDR1 is SQVTM and CDR2 is ANQGSEA. The CDR3 consists of 12 residues. V lost 4 bases and J lost 0, with 6 bases in between. CDR3 amino acids: CSVVPMNTEAFF. CDR3 nucleotide sequence: TGCAGCGTTGTGCCTATGAACACTGAAGCTTTCTTT.

The gene calls are TRBV6-5 and TRBJ2-2; 12 bases are a match to TRBD1. Germline trimming cut 7 bases from V and 4 bases from J; bases unmatched to any gene: 4. The CDR3 length is 15 residues. Germline CDR1 reads MNHEY; CDR2 reads SVGAGI. CDR3: CASIWGQGATGELFF. The CDR3 region has the DNA TGTGCCAGCATATGGGGACAGGGGGCCACCGGGGAGCTGTTTTTT.

This clone was observed a handful of times. The CDR3 DNA sequence: TGCGCCAGCAGCTTGCTAGGGGGCGGTTCGGAGCCCCAGCATTTT. This gives the protein CASSLLGGGSEPQHF. J is TRBJ1-5 and V is TRBV5-1; 7 bases map to TRBD1. The germline gives CDR1 SGHRS, CDR2 YFSETQ. Germline trimming cut 1 base from V and 8 bases from J; bases unmatched to any gene: 9. This CDR3 has 15 residues. Variable domain in full (rest from reference TRBV5-1 and TRBJ1-5): KAGVTQTPRYLIKTRGQQVTLSCSPISGHRSVSWYQQTPGQGLQFLFEYFSETQRNKGNFPGRFSGRQFSNSRSEMNVSTLELGDSALYLCASSLLGGGSEPQHFGDGTRLSIL.

This chain links TRBV28 with TRBJ2-5, with a tentative D call TRBD2 (6 bases). The germline V gene has CDR1 MDHEN and CDR2 SYDVKM. V shed 2 bases and J shed 2 bases, with 9 bases lying between them. The CDR3 covers 14 residues. The CDR3 sequence: CASSLGGRQETQYF. CDR3 bases: TGTGCCAGCAGTTTAGGAGGGCGGCAAGAGACCCAGTACTTC.

V usage is TRBV30 and J usage is TRBJ1-1; 7 bases are a match to TRBD1. The CDR3 length is 16 residues. Trimming took 5 bases from V and 5 from J; bases not matched to a gene: 17. Germline loops: CDR1 GTSNPN, CDR2 SVGIG (reference sequence). The CDR3: CAWRRDLPSGGTEAFF. The CDR3 DNA is TGTGCCTGGCGACGAGACCTCCCCTCAGGGGGAACTGAAGCTTTCTTT.

This rearrangement joins TRBV14 to TRBJ2-1; 11 nucleotides align to TRBD2. CDR1 SGHDN and CDR2 FVKESK come from the germline V gene. This CDR3 is built from 15 residues. The V segment lost 5 bases and the J segment 4 bases; nucleotides outside the gene matches: 4. In DNA form, the CDR3 reads TGTGCCAGCAGCAGACTAGCGGGGCGATACAATGAGCAGTTCTTC. This gives the protein CASSRLAGRYNEQFF.

V is TRBV19 and J is TRBJ1-4; TRBD1 aligns across 10 bases. The CDR3 runs 17 residues. Germline-derived CDR1 and CDR2 are LNHDA and SQIVND (reference sequence). V was clipped by 7 bases and J by 0 bases; unmatched bases: 8. The CDR3 DNA follows: TGTGCCAGTAACCCGGGACAGGGGTTTGCAACTAATGAAAAACTGTTTTTT. Translating gives CASNPGQGFATNEKLFF.

The chain is built from TRBV5-4 and TRBJ1-4; a weak D match, TRBD1 (6 bases). The CDR3 has 15 residues. From germline, CDR1 is SGHNT and CDR2 YYREEE (reference sequence). Trimming stripped 0 bases from V and 0 bases from J, with 6 bases between. This chain's CDR3 is CASSLDRATNEKLFF. The CDR3 nucleotides are TGTGCCAGCAGCTTGGACAGGGCAACTAATGAAAAACTGTTTTTT.